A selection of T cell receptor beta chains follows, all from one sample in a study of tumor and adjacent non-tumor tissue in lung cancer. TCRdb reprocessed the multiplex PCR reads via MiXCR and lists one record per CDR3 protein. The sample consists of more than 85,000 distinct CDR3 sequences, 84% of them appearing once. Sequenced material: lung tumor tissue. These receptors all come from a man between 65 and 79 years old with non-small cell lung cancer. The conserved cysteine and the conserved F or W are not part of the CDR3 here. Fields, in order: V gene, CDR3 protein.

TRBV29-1,SVDGTNEKLF
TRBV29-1,RTRGTLDTQY
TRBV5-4,ASRDWDLEAYSYT
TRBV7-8,ATSPTLAGYYNEQF
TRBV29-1,IVEGSSEGDTQY
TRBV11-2,ASSLGPADTYT
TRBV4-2,ARSQRQGLYDQY
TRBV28,ASSLVGRTHCYT
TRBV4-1,ISSLWELANTEAL
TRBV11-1,ASSLERGGSHY
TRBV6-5,TSRHTGGQVAYEQY
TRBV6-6,ASRYSRGLAANEQF
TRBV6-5,ASRLTNPPLH
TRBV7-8,VSSLRGNQPQH
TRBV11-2,ASGHRDRSTETF
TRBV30,AWCSSGLDQPQH
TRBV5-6,ASSLVIGKADMQY
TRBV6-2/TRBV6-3,PNRGTGILGNQSQH
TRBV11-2,ANSLGGTDTQY
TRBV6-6,ASTPPGVSYGYT
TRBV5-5,ASSVDPQRTESF
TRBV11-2,ASSLHVQYRASYNEQF
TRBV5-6,TSSLGGSSYNSPLH
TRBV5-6,VSSLATGRGDTQY
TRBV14,ASSIQGPFNEEL
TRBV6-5,ATSSSGAGFEQF
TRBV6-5,ASSGSGTRKIEAF
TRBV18,ASSPSRATYEQY
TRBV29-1,SVLPGQGADEQY
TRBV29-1,SGDRVNELF
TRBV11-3,ASSLKTGWMNTEVF
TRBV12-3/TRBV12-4,ASSMIPAYEQY
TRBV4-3,ASSSRTGNKPQH
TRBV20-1,SATREWDTQY
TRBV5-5,ASSETEGQSDTQY
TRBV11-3,ASSLTGLFSYEQY
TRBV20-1,SALTGQETQY
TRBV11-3,ASSLGLLVGDRNEQF
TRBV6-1,ASSERSWVNTEAF
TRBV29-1,SGLTGVNEQY
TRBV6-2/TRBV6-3,ASSYHAGANGYT